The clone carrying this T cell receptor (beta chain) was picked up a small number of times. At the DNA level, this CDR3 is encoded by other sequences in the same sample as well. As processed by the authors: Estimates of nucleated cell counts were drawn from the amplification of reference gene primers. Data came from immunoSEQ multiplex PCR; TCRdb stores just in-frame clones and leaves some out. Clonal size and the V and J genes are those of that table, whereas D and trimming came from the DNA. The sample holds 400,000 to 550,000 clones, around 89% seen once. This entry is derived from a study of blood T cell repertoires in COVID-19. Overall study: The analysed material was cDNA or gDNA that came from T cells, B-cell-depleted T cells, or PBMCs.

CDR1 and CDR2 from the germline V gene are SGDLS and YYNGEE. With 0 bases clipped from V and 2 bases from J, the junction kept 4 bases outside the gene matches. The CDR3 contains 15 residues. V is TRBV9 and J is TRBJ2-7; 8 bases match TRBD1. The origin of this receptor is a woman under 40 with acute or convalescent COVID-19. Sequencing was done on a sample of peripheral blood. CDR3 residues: CASSVGDRGAYEQYF. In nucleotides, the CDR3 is TGTGCCAGCAGCGTAGGTGACAGGGGAGCCTACGAGCAGTACTTC.